The present entry profiles one T cell receptor beta chain with its context. Its antigen is not identified. This sample was included in a study of T-cell memory formation after mild COVID-19. Study in general: Clusters of TCRs were largely donor specific.

Germline CDR1 reads SGHRS; CDR2 reads YFSETQ. The CDR3 has 16 residues. Trimming shortened V by 0 bases and J by 4 bases, and 11 bases separated the two germline ends. Study results and caveats: Certain responding clones were present in pre-infection memory, suggesting participation of cross-reactive memory. Mainly in CM and EM were contracting CD4+ clones; CD8+ were in EMRA.

Sample barcodes and UMIs were carried by the TCR alpha and TCR beta cDNA libraries that 5'RACE generated with constant-segment primers. TCRdb re-analysed the 5' RACE reads in MiXCR, keeping a single row per CDR3 protein. The table shows fewer than 350,000 distinct CDR3 sequences, with around an eighth occurring only once. Sequencing was carried out using PBMCs or a T cell subset sorted from them (not recorded which). The clonotype originates from a man aged 18 to 30 who had mild COVID-19 (a few samples of this study predate the infection). Cell type and time point are not known. The chain uses TRBV5-1 and TRBJ2-6; either TRBD1 or TRBD2 may fit D (5 bases each). The CDR3, as DNA: TGCGCCAGCAGCTTGGGTCCCGGGACGGGGGCCAACGTCCTGACTTTC. This encodes CASSLGPGTGANVLTF.